This is a list of T cell receptor beta chains from one sample in a study of circulating CD8 cells and anti-PD-1 response in melanoma. One entry per CDR3 protein, called by TCRdb with MiXCR from the reads. The profile shows 300 or so distinct CDR3 sequences, around 15% of them singletons. Sequences were derived from CD8+ T cells from PBMCs, sampled at baseline or after one month of anti-PD-1 therapy (not recorded which). The receptors were sampled from a human donor with melanoma. Both conserved end residues are part of each CDR3. D genes are given only for firm matches. Not all rows give a size; the values are once, few, many and, for expanded clones, a class.

d_call,clone_size,v_call,j_call,cdr3_nt,cdr3_aa
TRBD1,large,TRBV29-1,TRBJ1-2,TGCAGCGTGCCAAAAGGGACAGGGGTGGGCTATGGCTACACCTTC,CSVPKGTGVGYGYTF
TRBD2,large,TRBV14,TRBJ2-3,TGTGCCAGCAGCCAAGATTGGCTTAGCGGACTAGCGAGCACAGATACGCAGTATTTT,CASSQDWLSGLASTDTQYF
NA,NA,TRBV24-1,TRBJ2-5,TGTGCCACCAGTGAAACCGGACTTGGCGGGACCCAGTACTTC,CATSETGLGGTQYF
NA,NA,TRBV29-1,TRBJ2-1,TGCAGCGTTGAATCTTGGGAGGACGCCCACAATGAGCAGTTCTTC,CSVESWEDAHNEQFF
NA,medium-sized,TRBV7-9,TRBJ1-3,TGTGCCAGCAGCTTCGCAGGGGCCCGGGGAAACACCATATATTTT,CASSFAGARGNTIYF
NA,medium-sized,TRBV30,TRBJ2-7,TGTGCCTGGAGTCAGGGACACTACGAGCAGTACTTC,CAWSQGHYEQYF
NA,large,TRBV6-2/TRBV6-3,TRBJ2-7,TGTGCCAGCAGCTCGGCACCGGACAGAAACTACGAGCAGTACTTC,CASSSAPDRNYEQYF
NA,few,TRBV27,TRBJ2-1,TGTGCCAGCAGTTTAAGCCAGGGGCAGCAGTTCTTC,CASSLSQGQQFF
NA,medium-sized,TRBV25-1,TRBJ2-1,TGTGCCAGCAGTGAATCGCCCCCTAGGCAGCTCTACAATGAGCAGTTCTTC,CASSESPPRQLYNEQFF
TRBD2,large,TRBV11-2,TRBJ2-5,TGTGCCAGCAGCTTAGGTGGCGGGGGGGCCGGAGAGACCCAGTACTTC,CASSLGGGGAGETQYF
NA,large,TRBV4-1,TRBJ2-2,TGCGCCAGCAGCCAAGGGCAGACGAACACCGGGGAGCTGTTTTTT,CASSQGQTNTGELFF
NA,NA,TRBV7-6,TRBJ1-5,TGTGCCAGCAGCCCCCAACCCAATCAGCCCCAGCATTTT,CASSPQPNQPQHF
TRBD1,NA,TRBV28,TRBJ2-2,TGTGCCAGCAGCCCCCGAGGGGGGACAGGGGCAGGGGAGCTGTTTTTT,CASSPRGGTGAGELFF
NA,large,TRBV6-2/TRBV6-3,TRBJ2-7,TGTGCCAGCAGTCCCGGGAACTCCTACGAGCAGTACTTC,CASSPGNSYEQYF
NA,few,TRBV19,TRBJ2-1,TGTGCCAGTAGTATCGGTCATTCGGGGTACAATGAGCAGTTCTTC,CASSIGHSGYNEQFF
NA,large,TRBV27,TRBJ2-7,TGTGCCAGCAGCCTTGGGCCACACTACGAGCAGTACTTC,CASSLGPHYEQYF
NA,large,TRBV19,TRBJ1-2,TGTGCCAGTAGTACAGAGGGGATGAAGGGCTACACCTTC,CASSTEGMKGYTF
NA,large,TRBV19,TRBJ1-1,TGTGCCGGCCAGAGAGCTTTCTTT,CAGQRAFF
TRBD1,large,TRBV19,TRBJ2-7,TGTGCCAGTAGTATGGGGACAGAAAACTACGAGCAGTACTTC,CASSMGTENYEQYF